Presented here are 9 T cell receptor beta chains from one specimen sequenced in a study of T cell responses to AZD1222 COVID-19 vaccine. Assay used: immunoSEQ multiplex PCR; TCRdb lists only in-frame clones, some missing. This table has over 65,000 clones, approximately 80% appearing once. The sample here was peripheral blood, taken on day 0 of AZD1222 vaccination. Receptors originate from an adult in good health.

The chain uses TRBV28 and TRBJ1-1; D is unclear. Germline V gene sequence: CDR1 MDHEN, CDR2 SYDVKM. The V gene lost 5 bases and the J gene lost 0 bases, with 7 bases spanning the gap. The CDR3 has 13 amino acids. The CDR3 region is CASSTTVNTEAFF. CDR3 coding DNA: TGTGCCAGCAGTACTACAGTGAACACTGAAGCTTTCTTT.

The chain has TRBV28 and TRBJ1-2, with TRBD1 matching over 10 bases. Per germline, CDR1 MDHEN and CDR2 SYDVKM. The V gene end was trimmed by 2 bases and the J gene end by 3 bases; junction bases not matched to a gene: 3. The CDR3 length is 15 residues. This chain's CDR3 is CASSLPTGGHYGYTF. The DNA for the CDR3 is TGTGCCAGCAGTTTACCGACAGGGGGCCACTATGGCTACACCTTC.

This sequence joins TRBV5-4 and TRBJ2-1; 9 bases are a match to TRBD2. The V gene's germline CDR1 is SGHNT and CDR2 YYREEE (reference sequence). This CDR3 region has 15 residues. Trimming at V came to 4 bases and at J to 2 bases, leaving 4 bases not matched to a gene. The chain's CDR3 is CASSQTSGTYNEQFF. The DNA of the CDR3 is TGTGCCAGCAGCCAGACTAGCGGTACCTACAATGAGCAGTTCTTC.

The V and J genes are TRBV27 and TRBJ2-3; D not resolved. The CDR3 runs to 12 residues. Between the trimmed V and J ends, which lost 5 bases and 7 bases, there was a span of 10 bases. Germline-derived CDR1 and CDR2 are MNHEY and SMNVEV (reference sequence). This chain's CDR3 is CASSSTDHTQYF. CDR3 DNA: TGTGCCAGCAGTAGTACCGACCATACGCAGTATTTT.

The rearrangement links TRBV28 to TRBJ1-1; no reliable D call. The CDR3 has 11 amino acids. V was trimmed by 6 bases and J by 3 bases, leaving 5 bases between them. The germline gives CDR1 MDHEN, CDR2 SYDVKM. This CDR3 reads CASSHYTEAFF. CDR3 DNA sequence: TGTGCCAGCAGCCATTACACTGAAGCTTTCTTT.

Here the CDR3 reads CASSSNSGRSYNEQFF. Here the CDR3 DNA reads TGTGCCAGCAGTTCCAATAGCGGGAGGTCGTACAATGAGCAGTTCTTC. The V call is TRBV27, the J call TRBJ2-1; TRBD2 agrees at 10 bases. From germline, CDR1 is MNHEY and CDR2 SMNVEV (reference sequence). The ends lost 4 bases at V and 4 bases at J; junction bases unmatched: 7. The CDR3 length is 16 residues.

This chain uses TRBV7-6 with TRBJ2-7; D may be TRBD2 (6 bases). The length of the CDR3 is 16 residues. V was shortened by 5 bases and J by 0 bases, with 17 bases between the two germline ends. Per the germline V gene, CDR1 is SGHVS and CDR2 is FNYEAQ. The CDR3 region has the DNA TGTGCCAGCAGCCCGTTCGGAGGGCCCAGCTCCTACGAGCAGTACTTC. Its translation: CASSPFGGPSSYEQYF. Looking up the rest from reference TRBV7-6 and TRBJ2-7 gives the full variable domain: GAGVSQSPRYKVTKRGQDVALRCDPISGHVSLYWYRQALGQGPEFLTYFNYEAQQDKSGLPNDRFSAERPEGSISTLTIQRTEQRDSAMYRCASSPFGGPSSYEQYFGPGTRLTVT.

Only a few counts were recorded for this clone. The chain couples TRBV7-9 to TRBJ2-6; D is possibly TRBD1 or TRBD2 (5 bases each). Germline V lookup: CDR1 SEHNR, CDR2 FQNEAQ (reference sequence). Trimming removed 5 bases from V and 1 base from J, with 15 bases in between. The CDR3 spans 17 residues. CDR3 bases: TGTGCCAGCAGCCCCCCGAGGGGAAGATCTGGGGCCAACGTCCTGACTTTC. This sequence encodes CASSPPRGRSGANVLTF.

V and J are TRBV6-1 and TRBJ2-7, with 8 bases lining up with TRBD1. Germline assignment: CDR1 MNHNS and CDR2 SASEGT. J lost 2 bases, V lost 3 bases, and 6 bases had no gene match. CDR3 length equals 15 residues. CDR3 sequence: CASSEMDRVTYEQYF. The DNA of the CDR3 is TGTGCCAGCAGTGAGATGGACAGGGTTACCTACGAGCAGTACTTC.